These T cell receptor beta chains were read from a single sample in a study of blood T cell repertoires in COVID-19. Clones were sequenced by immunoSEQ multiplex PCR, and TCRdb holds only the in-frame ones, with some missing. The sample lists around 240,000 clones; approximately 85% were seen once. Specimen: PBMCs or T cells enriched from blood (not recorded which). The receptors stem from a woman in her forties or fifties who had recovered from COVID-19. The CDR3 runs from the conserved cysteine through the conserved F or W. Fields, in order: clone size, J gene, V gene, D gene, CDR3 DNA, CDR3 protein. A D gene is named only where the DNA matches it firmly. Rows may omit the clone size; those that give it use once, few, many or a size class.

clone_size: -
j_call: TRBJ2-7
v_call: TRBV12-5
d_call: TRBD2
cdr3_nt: TGTGCTAGTGGTTTGGTACTAGCGGGATACTACGAGCAGTACTTC
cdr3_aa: CASGLVLAGYYEQYF

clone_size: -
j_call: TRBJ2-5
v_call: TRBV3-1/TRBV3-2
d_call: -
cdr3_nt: TGTGCCAGCAGACAGGAAGGAGGGCTGAGAGAGACCCAGTACTTC
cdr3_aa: CASRQEGGLRETQYF

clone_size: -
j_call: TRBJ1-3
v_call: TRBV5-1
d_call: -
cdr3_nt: TGCGCCAGCAGCTTGGCTCAGGGTGGCACCATATATTTT
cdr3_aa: CASSLAQGGTIYF

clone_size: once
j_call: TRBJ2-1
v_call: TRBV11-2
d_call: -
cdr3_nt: TGTGCCAGCAGCTTTCTAGTGCGGGGTAATGAGCAGTTCTTC
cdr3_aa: CASSFLVRGNEQFF

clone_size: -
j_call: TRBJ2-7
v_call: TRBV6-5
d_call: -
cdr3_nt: TGTGCCAGCAGTTACGGGGAGGCTGATTACGAGCAGTACTTC
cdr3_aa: CASSYGEADYEQYF

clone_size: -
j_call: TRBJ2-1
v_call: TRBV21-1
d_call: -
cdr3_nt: TGTGCCAGCAGCAAGGGACAGGGGGCTTCAAACTCCTACAATGAGCAGTTCTTC
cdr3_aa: CASSKGQGASNSYNEQFF

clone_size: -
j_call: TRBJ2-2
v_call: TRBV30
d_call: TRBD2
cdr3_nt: TGTGCCTGGAGTGGGACTAGCGGGAGGGCCAGGTGGGGGGAGCTGTTTTTT
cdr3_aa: CAWSGTSGRARWGELFF

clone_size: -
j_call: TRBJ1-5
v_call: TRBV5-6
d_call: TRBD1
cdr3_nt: TGTGCCAGCAGCTTCGGACAGGGAGGGGGCCAATATCAGCCCCAGCATTTT
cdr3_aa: CASSFGQGGGQYQPQHF

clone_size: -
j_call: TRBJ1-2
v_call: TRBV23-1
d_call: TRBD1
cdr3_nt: TGCGCCAGCAGTCCAAACCCCGGGACAGACCTCGGGTGCGCTAACTATGGCTACACCTTC
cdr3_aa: CASSPNPGTDLGCANYGYTF

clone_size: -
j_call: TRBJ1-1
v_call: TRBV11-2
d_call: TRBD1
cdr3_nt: TGTGCCAGCAGCTTAAGGGACAGGGATTTTTTGGGCACTGAAGCTTTCTTT
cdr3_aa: CASSLRDRDFLGTEAFF

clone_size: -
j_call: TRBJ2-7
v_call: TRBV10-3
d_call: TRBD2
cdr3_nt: TGTGCCATCAGGAAGGGACTAGCAGAAGGGGAGCAGTACTTC
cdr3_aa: CAIRKGLAEGEQYF

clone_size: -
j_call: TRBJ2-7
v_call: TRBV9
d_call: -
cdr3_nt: TGTGCCAGCAGCGTAGCCCAACACTCCTACGAGCAGTACTTC
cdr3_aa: CASSVAQHSYEQYF

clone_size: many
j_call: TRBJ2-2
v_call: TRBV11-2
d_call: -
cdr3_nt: TGTGCCAGCAGCTTACCTGCCCTGGGAGGCACCGGGGAGCTGTTTTTT
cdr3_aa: CASSLPALGGTGELFF

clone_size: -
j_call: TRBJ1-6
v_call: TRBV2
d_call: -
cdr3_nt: TGTGCCAGCAGACAGGTGAATTCACCCCTCCACTTT
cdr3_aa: CASRQVNSPLHF

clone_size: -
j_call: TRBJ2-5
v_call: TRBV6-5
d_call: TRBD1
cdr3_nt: TGTGCCAGCAGTTACTCGACAGGGGGCGCAGAGACCCAGTACTTC
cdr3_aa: CASSYSTGGAETQYF

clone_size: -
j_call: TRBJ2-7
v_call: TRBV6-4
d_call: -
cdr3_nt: TGTGCCAGCAGATCCGGGACTGTTACCTACGAGCAGTACTTC
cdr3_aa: CASRSGTVTYEQYF

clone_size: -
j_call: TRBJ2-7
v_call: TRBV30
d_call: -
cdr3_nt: TGTGCCTGGAGTGTGAGCGGCCTGTCTGGAAAGCAGTACTTC
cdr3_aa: CAWSVSGLSGKQYF

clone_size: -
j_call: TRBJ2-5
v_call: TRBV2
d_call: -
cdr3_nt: TGTGCCAGCAGTGAAGCCGGCCAAGAGACCCAGTACTTC
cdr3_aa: CASSEAGQETQYF

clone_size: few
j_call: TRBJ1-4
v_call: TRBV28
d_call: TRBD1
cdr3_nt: TGTGCCAGTCCTACGTCCGGACAGGAAGGGAATAATGAAAAACTGTTTTTT
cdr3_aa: CASPTSGQEGNNEKLFF

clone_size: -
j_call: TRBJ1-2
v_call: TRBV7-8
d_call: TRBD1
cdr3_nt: TGTGCCAGCAGCTTTCTGGGCCCGGGACAGGGGCCTAGCACCTTC
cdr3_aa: CASSFLGPGQGPSTF

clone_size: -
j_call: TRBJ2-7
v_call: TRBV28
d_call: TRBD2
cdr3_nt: TGTGCCAGCAGCCCGACTAGCGGTGGGTTCAACGAGCAGTACTTC
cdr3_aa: CASSPTSGGFNEQYF

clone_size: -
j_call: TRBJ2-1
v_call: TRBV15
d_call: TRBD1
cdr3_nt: TGTGCCACCAGCAAAGACAGGGGGTCCTACAATGAGCAGTTCTTC
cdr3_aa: CATSKDRGSYNEQFF

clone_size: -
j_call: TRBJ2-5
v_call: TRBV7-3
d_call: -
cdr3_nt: TGTGCCAGCAGCTTAAACCAGGGAGAGACCCAGTACTTC
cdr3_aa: CASSLNQGETQYF

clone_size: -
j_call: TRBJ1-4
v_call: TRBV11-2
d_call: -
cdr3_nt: TGTGCCAGCAGCTTAGAAGGGACAAGCATAAATGAAAAACTGTTTTTT
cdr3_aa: CASSLEGTSINEKLFF

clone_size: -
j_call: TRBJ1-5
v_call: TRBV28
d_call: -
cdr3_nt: TGTGCCAGCACCGGGACATACGATCAGCCCCAGCATTTT
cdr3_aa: CASTGTYDQPQHF

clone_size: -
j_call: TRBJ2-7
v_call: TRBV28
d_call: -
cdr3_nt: TGTGCCAGTGTAACAGGAACACCAGGGAACGAGCAGTACTTC
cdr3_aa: CASVTGTPGNEQYF

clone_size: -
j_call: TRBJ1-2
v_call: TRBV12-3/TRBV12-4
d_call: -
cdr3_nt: TGTGCCAGCAGTTCGGGGTTGGGTGGCTACACCTTC
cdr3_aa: CASSSGLGGYTF

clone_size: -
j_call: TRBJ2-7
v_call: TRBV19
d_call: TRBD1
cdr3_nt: TGTGCCAGTACCCGGGACAGGGACTCCGGTGAGCAGTACTTC
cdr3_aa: CASTRDRDSGEQYF

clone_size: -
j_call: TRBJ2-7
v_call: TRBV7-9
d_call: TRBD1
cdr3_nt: TGTGCCAGCACTAACACCGCCTACAGGGGATACGCCTACGAGCAGTACTTC
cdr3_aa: CASTNTAYRGYAYEQYF

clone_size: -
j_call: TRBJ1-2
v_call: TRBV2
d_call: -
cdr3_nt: TGTGCCAGCAGTGAAGTAGCGGTCTATGGCTACACCTTC
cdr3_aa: CASSEVAVYGYTF

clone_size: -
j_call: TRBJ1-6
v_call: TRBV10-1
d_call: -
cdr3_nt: TGCGCCAGCAGTGAGTCAGGGGCGCATTCACCCCTCCACTTT
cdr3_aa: CASSESGAHSPLHF

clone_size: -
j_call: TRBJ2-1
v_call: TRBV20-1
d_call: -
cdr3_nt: TGCAGTGCCCTGCGGTCTTCTGAGCAGTTCTTC
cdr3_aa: CSALRSSEQFF

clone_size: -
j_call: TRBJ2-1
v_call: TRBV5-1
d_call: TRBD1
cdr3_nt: TGCGCCAGCAGCTTGGCTGGGACAGGGACTGGTAATGAGCAGTTCTTC
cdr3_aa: CASSLAGTGTGNEQFF

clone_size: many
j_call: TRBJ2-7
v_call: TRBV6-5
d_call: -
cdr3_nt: TGTGCCAGCAGTTACTCGCACAACTCCTACGAGCAGTACTTC
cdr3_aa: CASSYSHNSYEQYF

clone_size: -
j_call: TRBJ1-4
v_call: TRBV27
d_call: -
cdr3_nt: TGTGCCAGCAGTCCCTCTGGCTCAGGGTGGGGTATCGGTGAAAAACTGTTTTTT
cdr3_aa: CASSPSGSGWGIGEKLFF

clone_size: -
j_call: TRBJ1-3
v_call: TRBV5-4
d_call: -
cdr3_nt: TGTGCCAGCAGCTTGGGGGCAGACCCCCTATATTTT
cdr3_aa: CASSLGADPLYF

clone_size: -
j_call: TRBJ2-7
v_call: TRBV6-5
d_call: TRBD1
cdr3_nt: TGTGCCAGCAGTTATAGGGACAGGGGGTCCGAGCAGTACTTC
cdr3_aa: CASSYRDRGSEQYF

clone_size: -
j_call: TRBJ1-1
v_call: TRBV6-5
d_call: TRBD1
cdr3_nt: TGTGCCAGCAGTTTACAGGGGGCGAACACTGAAGCTTTCTTT
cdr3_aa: CASSLQGANTEAFF

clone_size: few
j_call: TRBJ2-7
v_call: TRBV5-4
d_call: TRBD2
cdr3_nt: TGTGCCAGCAAACCGCGGGGGACGGAATCCTACGAGCAGTACTTC
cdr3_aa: CASKPRGTESYEQYF

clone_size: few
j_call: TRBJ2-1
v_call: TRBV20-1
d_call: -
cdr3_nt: TGCAGTGCTAGCCAGTACAATGAGCAGTTCTTC
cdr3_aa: CSASQYNEQFF

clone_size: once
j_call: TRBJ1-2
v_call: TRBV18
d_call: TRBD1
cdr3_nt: TGTGCCAGCTCACCGGATATAACAGGGGGCTATGGCTACACCTTC
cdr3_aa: CASSPDITGGYGYTF